The entry that follows covers one T cell receptor beta chain sequence. The data are from a study of blood T cell repertoires in COVID-19. In the study overall: Whether acute or convalescent, the COVID-19 samples came from the United States, Italy and Spain. T cells, B-cell-depleted T cells, or PBMCs supplied cDNA or gDNA.

Per the original data handling: Amplification with reference gene primers provided the estimates of nucleated cell counts. TCRdb's table, derived via immunoSEQ multiplex PCR, lists solely in-frame clones and lacks some. V, J and clone size derive from that table, while D and trimming were established from the DNA sequence. The sample holds about 240,000 clones, about 82% seen once. CDR1 is MDHEN, CDR2 SYDVKM, per germline. Trimming left V 3 bases short and J 13 bases short, with 16 bases between. The CDR3 covers 13 residues. The clonotype comes from a man older than 75 with acute or convalescent COVID-19. V and J are TRBV28 and TRBJ2-1; D might be TRBD1 (5 bases). Sequencing input: peripheral blood. CDR3 sequence (DNA): TGTGCCAGCAGTTTTGGCGCGATTGGGGCCCAGTTCTTC. As protein: CASSFGAIGAQFF.